This T cell receptor beta chain emerged from a study of T cells of healthy individuals. TCRdb re-called the 5' RACE reads with MiXCR, one entry per CDR3 protein. Of about 96,000 distinct CDR3 sequences listed, approximately 15% were seen once; the top ten hold around 6.4%. This clonotype showed up just a few times. This CDR3 comprises 15 residues. CDR1 and CDR2 (germline): SGHRS, YFSETQ. V shed 4 bases and J shed 2 bases, with 16 bases lying between them. The TCR comes from a human donor in good health. The rearrangement uses TRBV5-1 and TRBJ2-7; D call uncertain. For the CDR3, the DNA is TGCGCCAGCAGCCCGGATGGTTACAGCGCCTACGAGCAGTACTTC. Amino acid sequence: CASSPDGYSAYEQYF.